This T cell receptor (beta chain) comes out of a study of blood T cell repertoires in COVID-19 (TCRdb year 2020). Notes on the research overall: Collaborator samples came from the United States, Italy and Spain and covered acute and convalescent phases of COVID-19. Where available, HLA class I and class II types were taken from metadata supplied by the sample provider and were not determined by assay-based typing. The material from the prospective study consisted of cDNA or gDNA derived from T cells, B-cell-depleted T cells, or PBMCs. The dataset comprised deeply sampled blood TCRbeta repertoires from subjects exposed to, actively infected with, or recovered from COVID-19. Samples were obtained from the ongoing ImmuneRACE study (first 160 participants) and from about 1,300 subjects provided by 6 global collaborators. Nearly every sample came with metadata listing a de-identified subject ID, COVID-19 status, age in years and sex. A freely available public database, intended as a resource for researchers studying the immune response to SARS-CoV-2, is where the repertoires were released. What the authors observed across the whole study: Clinical and demographic metadata were provided uncurated, with the amount varying by source and participant.

This clone has only a few counts. Its antigen remains unidentified. It has no much larger one-base neighbor in the sample; base qualities were not kept. The immunoSEQ Assay, a bias-controlled multiplex PCR, was used to amplify TCRbeta CDR3 regions from genomic DNA. The original methods were these. Nucleated cell counts per sample were estimated from amplification of reference gene primers within the assay. To quantify the absolute abundance of each unique TCRbeta CDR3 rearrangement, sequence reads were collapsed and filtered. For each sample, productive Simpson clonality was calculated as the square root of Simpson's diversity index across productive rearrangements. This is the immuneACCESS table as TCRdb keeps it, with only in-frame sequences that have V and J called. A part of the clones is gone; compared with another copy, unresolved V genes explain less than half, and the rest is unexplained. Clone size and V and J calls were adopted from that table, with D and trimming inferred from the DNA. This sample gives some 180,000 clones in total; 86% of them show up just once. The biggest ten clones account for less than 25% of the sample.

The collaborating institutions used their own protocols to collect whole blood in K2EDTA tubes. For TCRbeta analysis, collaborators shipped samples in one of three forms: frozen whole blood, isolated PBMCs, or DNA extracted from either of those sample types. In the germline V gene, CDR1 corresponds to SGHAT and CDR2 to FQNNGV. The CDR3 contains 17 residues, cysteine and phenylalanine counted. The kept DNA is CDR3 alone, 51 bases in frame from the first base. V loses 0 bases of germline sequence and J loses 4 bases, and the interval between the two ends is 18 bases. The rearrangement combines TRBV11-2 with TRBJ1-1, and perhaps TRBD1 as D gene, on 6 matching bases. The sequenced sample consisted of peripheral blood. The receptor's source is a man aged 65 to 79 with active or convalescent COVID-19. Here is the DNA: TGTGCCAGCAGCTTAGATCGGGGGGCCGGGGCGCGCACTGAAGCTTTCTTT. Translation gives CASSLDRGAGARTEAFF.